Reported below is one T cell receptor beta chain. The record originates from a study of control samples from healthy donors and cancer patients. Using immunoSEQ multiplex PCR, the repertoire was profiled, and TCRdb retains in-frame clones only, with some absent. The sample lists approximately 80,000 clones, 70% to 90% occurring once. Trimming left V 0 bases short and J 7 bases short, with 7 bases between. CDR3 size: 12 residues. CDR1 and CDR2 (germline): LGHDT, YNNKEL (reference sequence). The sample was blood. The V and J genes are TRBV3-1 (or the pseudogene TRBV3-2) and TRBJ2-7; unclear D gene. The TCR comes from a woman between 50 and 59 years old in good health. The CDR3 nucleotides read TGTGCCAGCAGCCAAGATTGGGGAGAGCAGTACTTC. Residues: CASSQDWGEQYF.